The 12 T cell receptor beta chains reported below all come from one sample, sequenced in a study of blood T cells in healthy people across ages. Together with a sample-barcoded 5' primer, a J-beta primer mix was included in a second PCR lasting about 6 to 11 cycles. TCRdb recomputed calls from the 5' RACE reads with MiXCR, one row per CDR3 protein. The sample records 600,000 or so distinct CDR3 sequences, 20% to 25% being singletons. Sequenced input: blood. These receptor sequences come from a man aged 70-80 years in good health.

This clonotype was found a few times. This chain joins TRBV10-3 and TRBJ2-2, with 13 bases matching TRBD2. Germline V gives CDR1 ENHRY, CDR2 SYGVKD. This CDR3 spans 18 amino acids. With 7 bases clipped from V and 3 bases from J, the junction kept 11 bases outside the gene matches. CDR3 nucleotide sequence: TGTGCCATCAAAGAATCGGGACTAGCGGGACGAGACACCGGGGAGCTGTTTTTT. This translates into CAIKESGLAGRDTGELFF.

The chain links TRBV6-1 to TRBJ2-7, with D perhaps TRBD2 (6 bases). CDR3 length: 14 amino acids. CDR1 and CDR2 from the germline V gene are MNHNS and SASEGT. V lost 6 bases and J 2 bases, leaving 14 bases between the germline ends. This CDR3 is CASRLGGVPYEQYF. For the CDR3, the DNA is TGTGCCAGCAGACTAGGAGGGGTTCCCTACGAGCAGTACTTC.

The rearrangement joins TRBV5-1 to TRBJ2-1; TRBD2 agrees at 13 bases. CDR1 is SGHRS and CDR2 is YFSETQ in the germline V gene. The V and J ends lost 5 bases and 12 bases, in that order; junction bases with no gene match: 11. The CDR3 loop spans 15 amino acids. The chain's CDR3 is CASRQGLAGSFVQFF. The CDR3 DNA follows: TGCGCCAGCAGACAGGGACTAGCGGGAAGCTTTGTGCAGTTCTTC.

This clonotype was seen at least ten times. The CDR3 spells CASSQDTKDEQFF. The DNA of the CDR3 is TGCGCCAGCAGCCAAGATACGAAGGATGAGCAGTTCTTC. V gene TRBV4-1 combines with J gene TRBJ2-1; D gene unclear. The V gene's germline CDR1 is MGHRA and CDR2 YSYEKL. V was trimmed by 0 bases and J by 8 bases, leaving 8 bases between them. The CDR3 extends over 13 amino acids.

Comments on this clonotype: The junction departs from germline at one end; a sequencing error may be responsible. The genes are TRBV2 and TRBJ2-7; 7 nucleotides line up with TRBD1. Germline V gives CDR1 SNHLY, CDR2 FYNNEI. CDR3 size: 13 residues. Written as DNA, the CDR3 is TGTGCCAGCATGGGACAGCTCATGGGGGAGCAGTGCTTC. Its protein is CASMGQLMGEQCF.

The rearrangement links TRBV9 to TRBJ2-2, with 8 positions matching TRBD1. Germline V gene lookup returns CDR1 SGDLS and CDR2 YYNGEE. V was clipped by 4 bases and J by 4 bases; unmatched bases: 6. This CDR3 has 15 amino acids. CDR3 coding DNA: TGTGCCAGCAGCTCCCAGGGGGCCCCCACCGGGGAGCTGTTTTTT. Protein sequence: CASSSQGAPTGELFF.

This clonotype has just one count. This chain links TRBV9 with TRBJ1-1; D not certain. V shed 0 bases and J shed 1 base, with 4 bases lying between them. From germline, CDR1 is SGDLS and CDR2 YYNGEE. The CDR3 has 13 residues. The CDR3 sequence is CASSVATNTEAFF. The CDR3 DNA sequence: TGTGCCAGCAGCGTAGCTACGAACACTGAAGCTTTCTTT.

This clonotype occurred a few times. The chain has TRBV27 and TRBJ2-6; maybe TRBD1 (6 bases). This CDR3 comprises 17 residues. Germline loops: CDR1 MNHEY, CDR2 SMNVEV (reference sequence). The V end was cut by 5 bases, the J end by 0 bases, with 14 bases between. The CDR3 DNA reads as TGTGCCAGCAGTCGGACAGACCGTAGCTCTGGGGCCAACGTCCTGACTTTC. Amino acids: CASSRTDRSSGANVLTF. The variable domain in full, with the rest retrieved from reference TRBV27 and TRBJ2-6, is EAQVTQNPRYLITVTGKKLTVTCSQNMNHEYMSWYRQDPGLGLRQIYYSMNVEVTDKGDVPEGYKVSRKEKRNFPLILESPSPNQTSLYFCASSRTDRSSGANVLTFGAGSRLTVL.

CDR3: CATSDLGQGREQFF. The CDR3 region has the DNA TGTGCCACCAGTGACCTGGGACAGGGTCGTGAGCAGTTCTTC. The chain links TRBV24-1 to TRBJ2-5; TRBD1 agrees at 9 bases. The better agreement between TRBJ2-1 and the DNA end casts doubt on the J call. Germline CDR1 reads KGHDR; CDR2 reads SFDVKD. The length of the CDR3 is 14 residues.

This clonotype has only a few counts. J is TRBJ1-1 and V is TRBV3-1; TRBD1 agrees at 7 bases. With V trimmed by 3 bases and J by 10 bases, 5 bases remained unmatched. Germline V gene sequence: CDR1 LGHDT, CDR2 YNNKEL (reference sequence). The CDR3 is 12 residues long. The CDR3 DNA is TGTGCCAGCAGCCACGAAAACAGGGGAGCTTTCTTT. Translated, it gives CASSHENRGAFF.

The rearrangement joins TRBV7-9 to TRBJ1-4; 9 bases are shared with TRBD1. V was clipped by 5 bases and J by 3 bases; unmatched bases: 10. CDR1 and CDR2 (germline): SEHNR, FQNEAQ (reference sequence). The CDR3 totals 17 residues. The CDR3 coding sequence is TGTGCCAGCAGCGCGGACTTTGGACAGGGGCCTAATGAAAAACTGTTTTTT. It is translated as CASSADFGQGPNEKLFF.

This clonotype has a count of ten or more. The CDR3 DNA sequence: TGTGCCATCAGTGAAGTGATGGACTACGAGCAGTACTTC. This gives the protein CAISEVMDYEQYF. J is TRBJ2-7 and V is TRBV10-3; D gene uncertain. V was clipped by 3 bases and J by 3 bases, with 9 bases between them. Germline CDR1 is ENHRY and CDR2 is SYGVKD. This CDR3 contains 13 residues.